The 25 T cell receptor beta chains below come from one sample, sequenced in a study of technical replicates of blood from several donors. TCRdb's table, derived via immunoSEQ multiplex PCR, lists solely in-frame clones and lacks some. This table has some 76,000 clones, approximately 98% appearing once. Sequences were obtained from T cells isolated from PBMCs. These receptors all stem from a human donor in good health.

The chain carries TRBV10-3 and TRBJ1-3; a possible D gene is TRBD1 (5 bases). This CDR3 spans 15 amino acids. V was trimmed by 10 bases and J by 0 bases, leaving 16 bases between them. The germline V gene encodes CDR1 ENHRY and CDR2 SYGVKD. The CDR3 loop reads CATDRGVPSGNTIYF. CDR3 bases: TGTGCCACCGACCGGGGGGTTCCCTCTGGAAACACCATATATTTT.

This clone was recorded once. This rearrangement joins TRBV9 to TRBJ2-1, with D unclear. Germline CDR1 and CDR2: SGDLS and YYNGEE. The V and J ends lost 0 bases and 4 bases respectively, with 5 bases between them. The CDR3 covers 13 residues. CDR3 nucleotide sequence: TGTGCCAGCAGCGTAGACAGATACAATGAGCAGTTCTTC. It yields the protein CASSVDRYNEQFF.

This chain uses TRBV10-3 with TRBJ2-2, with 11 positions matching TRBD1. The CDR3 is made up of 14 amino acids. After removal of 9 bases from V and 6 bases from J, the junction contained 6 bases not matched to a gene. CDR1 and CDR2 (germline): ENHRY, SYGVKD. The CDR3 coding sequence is TGTGCCATGGCCGGGACAGGGGGGGCCGGGGAGCTGTTTTTT. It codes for CAMAGTGGAGELFF.

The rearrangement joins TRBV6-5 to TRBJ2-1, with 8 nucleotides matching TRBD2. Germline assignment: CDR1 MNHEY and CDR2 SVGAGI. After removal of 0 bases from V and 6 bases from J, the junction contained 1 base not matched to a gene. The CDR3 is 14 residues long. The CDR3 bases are TGTGCCAGCAGTTACTCCGGGACTAGCAATGAGCAGTTCTTC. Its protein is CASSYSGTSNEQFF.

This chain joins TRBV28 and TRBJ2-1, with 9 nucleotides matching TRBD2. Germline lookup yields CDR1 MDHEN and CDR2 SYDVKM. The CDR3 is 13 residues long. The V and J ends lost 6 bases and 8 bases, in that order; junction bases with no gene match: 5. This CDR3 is CASSPRTSDEQFF. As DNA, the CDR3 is TGTGCCAGCAGCCCTCGGACTAGCGATGAGCAGTTCTTC.

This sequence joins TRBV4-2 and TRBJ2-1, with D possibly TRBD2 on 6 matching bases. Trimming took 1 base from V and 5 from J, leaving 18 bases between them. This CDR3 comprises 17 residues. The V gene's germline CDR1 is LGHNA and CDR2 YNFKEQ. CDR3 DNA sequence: TGTGCCAGCAGCCAAGGATTAACCGGTAGCGGCCACAATGAGCAGTTCTTC. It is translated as CASSQGLTGSGHNEQFF.

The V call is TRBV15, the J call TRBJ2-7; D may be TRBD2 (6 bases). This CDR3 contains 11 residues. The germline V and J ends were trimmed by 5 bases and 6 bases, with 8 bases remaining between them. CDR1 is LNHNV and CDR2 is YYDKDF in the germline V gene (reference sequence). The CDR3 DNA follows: TGTGCCACCAGCCGGGGGTTCGAGCAGTACTTC. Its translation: CATSRGFEQYF.

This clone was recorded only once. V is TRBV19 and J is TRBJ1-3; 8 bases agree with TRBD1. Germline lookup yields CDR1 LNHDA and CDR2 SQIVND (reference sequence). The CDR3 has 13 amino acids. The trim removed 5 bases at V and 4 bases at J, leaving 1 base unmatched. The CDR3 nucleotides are TGTGCCAGTAGTGGGGACAGGGGAAACACCATATATTTT. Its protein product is CASSGDRGNTIYF.

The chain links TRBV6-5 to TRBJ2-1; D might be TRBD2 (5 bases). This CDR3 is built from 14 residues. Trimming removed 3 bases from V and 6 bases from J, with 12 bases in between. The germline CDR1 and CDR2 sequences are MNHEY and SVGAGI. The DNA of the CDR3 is TGTGCCAGCAGTTATTCTGGGAGTAGCAATGAGCAGTTCTTC. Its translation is CASSYSGSSNEQFF.

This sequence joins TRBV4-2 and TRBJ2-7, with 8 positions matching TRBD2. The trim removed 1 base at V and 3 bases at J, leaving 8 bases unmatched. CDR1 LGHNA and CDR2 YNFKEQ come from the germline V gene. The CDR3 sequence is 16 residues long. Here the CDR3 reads CASSQVSGGLHYEQYF. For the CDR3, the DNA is TGTGCCAGCAGCCAAGTCTCGGGGGGGCTCCACTACGAGCAGTACTTC.

CDR3 sequence: CASSGPYDRGTGELFF. The CDR3 region has the DNA TGTGCCAGCAGCGGACCATACGATCGGGGTACCGGGGAGCTGTTTTTT. The V gene is TRBV9, the J gene TRBJ2-2; possibly TRBD2 for D (5 bases). V dropped 3 bases and J dropped 5 bases, with 17 bases sitting between them. The V gene's germline CDR1 is SGDLS and CDR2 YYNGEE. CDR3 length: 16 amino acids.

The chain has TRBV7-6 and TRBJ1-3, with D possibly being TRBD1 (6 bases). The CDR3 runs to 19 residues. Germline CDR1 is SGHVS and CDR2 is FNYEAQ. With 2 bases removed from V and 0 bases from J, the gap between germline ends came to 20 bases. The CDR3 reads CASSLRLAGTQYSGNTIYF. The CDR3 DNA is TGTGCCAGCAGCTTACGCCTCGCCGGGACACAATACTCTGGAAACACCATATATTTT.

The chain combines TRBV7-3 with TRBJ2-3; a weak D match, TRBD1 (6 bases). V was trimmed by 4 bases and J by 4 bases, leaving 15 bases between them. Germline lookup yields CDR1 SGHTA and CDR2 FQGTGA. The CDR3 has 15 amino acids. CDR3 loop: CASSSQGMRADTQYF. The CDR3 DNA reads TGTGCCAGCAGCTCCCAGGGGATGAGGGCAGATACGCAGTATTTT.

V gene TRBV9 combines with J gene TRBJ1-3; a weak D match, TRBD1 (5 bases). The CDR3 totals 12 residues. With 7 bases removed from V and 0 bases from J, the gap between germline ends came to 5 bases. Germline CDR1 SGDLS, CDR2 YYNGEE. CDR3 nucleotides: TGTGCCAGCCAGGGCTCTGGAAACACCATATATTTT. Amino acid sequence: CASQGSGNTIYF.

The CDR3 protein is CASSGVQGAIAKNIQYF. CDR3 coding DNA: TGTGCCAGCAGTGGAGTACAGGGGGCGATAGCCAAAAACATTCAGTACTTC. The chain couples TRBV2 to TRBJ2-4, with TRBD1 matching 9 bases. Germline V gene data show CDR1 as SNHLY and CDR2 as FYNNEI. CDR3 length: 17 residues. Losses at the gene ends were 4 bases for V and 0 bases for J; bases not matched to a gene: 7.

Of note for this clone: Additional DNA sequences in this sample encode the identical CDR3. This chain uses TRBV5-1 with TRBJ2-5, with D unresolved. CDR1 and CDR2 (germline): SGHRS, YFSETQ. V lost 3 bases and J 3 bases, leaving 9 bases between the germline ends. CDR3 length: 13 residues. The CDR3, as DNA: TGCGCCAGCAGCTCGCTAGAAAAAGAGACCCAGTACTTC. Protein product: CASSSLEKETQYF.

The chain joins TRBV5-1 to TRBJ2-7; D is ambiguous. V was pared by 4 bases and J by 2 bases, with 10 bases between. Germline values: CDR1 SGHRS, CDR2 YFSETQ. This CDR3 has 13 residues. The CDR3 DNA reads TGCGCCAGCAGCGTCGAGCAGGCCTACGAGCAGTACTTC. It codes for CASSVEQAYEQYF.

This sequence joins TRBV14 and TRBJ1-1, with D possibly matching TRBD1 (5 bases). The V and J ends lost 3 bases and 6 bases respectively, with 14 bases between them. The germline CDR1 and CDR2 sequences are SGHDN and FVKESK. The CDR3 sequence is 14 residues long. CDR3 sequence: CASSQGRTGAEAFF. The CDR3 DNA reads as TGTGCCAGCAGCCAGGGACGCACGGGGGCTGAAGCTTTCTTT.

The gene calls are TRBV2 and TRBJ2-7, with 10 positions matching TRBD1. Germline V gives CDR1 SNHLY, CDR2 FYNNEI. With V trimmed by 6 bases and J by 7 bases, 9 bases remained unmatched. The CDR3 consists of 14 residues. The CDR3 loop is CASSFDRGPGEQYF. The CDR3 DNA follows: TGTGCCAGCAGCTTTGACAGGGGGCCGGGGGAGCAGTACTTC.

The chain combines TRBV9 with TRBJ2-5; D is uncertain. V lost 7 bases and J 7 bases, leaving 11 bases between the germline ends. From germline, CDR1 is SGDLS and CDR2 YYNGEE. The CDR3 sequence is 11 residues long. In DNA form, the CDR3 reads TGTGCCAGCGGGCAGCCTGGGACCCAGTACTTC. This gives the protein CASGQPGTQYF. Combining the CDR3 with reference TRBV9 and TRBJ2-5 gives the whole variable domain DSGVTQTPKHLITATGQRVTLRCSPRSGDLSVYWYQQSLDQGLQFLIQYYNGEERAKGNILERFSAQQFPDLHSELNLSSLELGDSALYFCASGQPGTQYFGPGTRLLVL.

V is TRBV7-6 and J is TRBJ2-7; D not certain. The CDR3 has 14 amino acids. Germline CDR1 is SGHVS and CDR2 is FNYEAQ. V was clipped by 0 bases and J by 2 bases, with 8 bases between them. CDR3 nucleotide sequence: TGTGCCAGCAGCTTAGCGCCAGGAACCTACGAGCAGTACTTC. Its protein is CASSLAPGTYEQYF.

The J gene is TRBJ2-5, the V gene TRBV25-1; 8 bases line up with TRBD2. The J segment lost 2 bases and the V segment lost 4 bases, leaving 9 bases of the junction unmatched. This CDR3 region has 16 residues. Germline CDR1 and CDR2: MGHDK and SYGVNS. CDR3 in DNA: TGTGCCAGCAGTGGCGTTATAGCGGGATATCAAGAGACCCAGTACTTC. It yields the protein CASSGVIAGYQETQYF.

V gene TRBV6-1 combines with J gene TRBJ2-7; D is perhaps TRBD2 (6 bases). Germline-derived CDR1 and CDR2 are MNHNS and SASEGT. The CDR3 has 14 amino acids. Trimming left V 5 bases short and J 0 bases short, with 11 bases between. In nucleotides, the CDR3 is TGTGCCAGCAGTCCGGGACTTCGCTCCTACGAGCAGTACTTC. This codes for CASSPGLRSYEQYF.

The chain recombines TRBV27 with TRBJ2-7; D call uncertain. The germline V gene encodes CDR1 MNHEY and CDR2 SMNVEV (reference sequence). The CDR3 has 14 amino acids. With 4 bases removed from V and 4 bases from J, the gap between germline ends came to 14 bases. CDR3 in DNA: TGTGCCAGCAGTTCCCCCCGTTTTTCTTACGAGCAGTACTTC. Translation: CASSSPRFSYEQYF.

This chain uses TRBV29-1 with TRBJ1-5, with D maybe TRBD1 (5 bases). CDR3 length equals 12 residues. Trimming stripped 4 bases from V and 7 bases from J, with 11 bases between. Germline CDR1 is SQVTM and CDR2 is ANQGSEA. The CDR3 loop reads CSVGQGGQPQHF. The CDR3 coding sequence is TGCAGCGTTGGGCAGGGAGGCCAGCCCCAGCATTTT.